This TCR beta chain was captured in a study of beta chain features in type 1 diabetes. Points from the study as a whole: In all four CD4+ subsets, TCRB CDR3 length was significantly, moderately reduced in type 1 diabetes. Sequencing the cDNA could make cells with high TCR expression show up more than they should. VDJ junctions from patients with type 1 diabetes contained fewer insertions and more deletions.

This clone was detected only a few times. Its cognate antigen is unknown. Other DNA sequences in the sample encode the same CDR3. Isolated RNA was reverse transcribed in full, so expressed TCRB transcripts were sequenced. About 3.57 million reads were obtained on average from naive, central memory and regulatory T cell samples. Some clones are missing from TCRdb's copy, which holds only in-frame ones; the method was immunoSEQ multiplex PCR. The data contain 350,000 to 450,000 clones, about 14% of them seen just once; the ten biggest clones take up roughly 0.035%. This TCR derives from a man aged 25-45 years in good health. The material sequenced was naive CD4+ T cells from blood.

This chain's CDR3 is CSVEEGQGYGYTF. CDR3 DNA sequence: TGCAGCGTTGAAGAAGGCCAGGGGTATGGCTACACCTTC. J is TRBJ1-2 and V is TRBV29-1; D may be TRBD1 (6 bases). V dropped 0 bases and J dropped 5 bases, with 10 bases sitting between them. The germline V gene has CDR1 SQVTM and CDR2 ANQGSEA. There are 13 residues in the CDR3.